This T cell receptor beta chain appears in the sequencing data of a study of blood T cell repertoires in COVID-19. Study overall: Donors in the United States, Italy and Spain gave samples during acute or convalescent COVID-19.

Profiling relied on immunoSEQ multiplex PCR, and the TCRdb table lists in-frame clones only, not all of them. The data show roughly 400,000 clones, with about 90% seen just once and 0.6% to 0.7% held by the top ten. V was clipped by 2 bases and J by 4 bases, with 9 bases between them. This CDR3 comprises 13 residues. Researchers sorted participants into cohorts using their self-reported clinical history. Cohort 3 donors were reported recovered after two negative PCRs, clearance, or symptom resolution. The gene calls are TRBV12-3 or TRBV12-4 and TRBJ2-7; weak D call: TRBD1 (6 bases). The receptor comes from a young man who had recovered from COVID-19. Sequenced input: PBMCs or T cells enriched from blood (not recorded which). DNA for the CDR3: TGTGCCAGCAGTTTAAACAGGGAATACGAGCAGTACTTC. It codes for CASSLNREYEQYF.